This entry concerns a single T cell receptor beta chain. Its antigen is not identified. Naive CD8 populations comprised CD45RO-negative cells positively selected for CCR7, excluding terminally differentiated effector memory CD45RA+ cells. Recent vaccinations or acute infections were absent in the healthy HIV-negative adult donors. Losses at the gene ends were 6 bases for V and 4 bases for J; bases not matched to a gene: 7. The CDR3 is made up of 14 amino acids. Germline V lookup: CDR1 SGHAT, CDR2 FQNNGV. The data derive from a study of shared clonotypes between healthy human individuals. General observations from the study: Four donors showed sharing of around 5% of naive CD4 clonotypes. Investigators expected sequencing depth to affect clonotype sharing among donors.

TCRdb's table, derived via immunoSEQ multiplex PCR, lists solely in-frame clones and lacks some. The sample consists of about 2.1 million clones, 90% to 95% of them appearing once. The TCR comes from a man aged 18 to 30 in good health. Some clones in this sample may be carry-over from other donors' samples. The sequencing sample was made of naive CD8+ T cells from PBMCs. The chain combines TRBV11-2 with TRBJ2-7; the match to TRBD1 covers 9 bases. CDR3 amino acids: CASRSRDRVYEQYF. DNA of the CDR3: TGTGCCAGCAGATCCCGGGACAGGGTGTACGAGCAGTACTTC.